What follows is one T cell receptor (beta chain) and its context. The source of the sample is a study of blood T cell repertoires in COVID-19. Study details: The study drew acute and convalescent COVID-19 samples from the United States, Italy and Spain. The cDNA or gDNA used as material had been derived from T cells, B-cell-depleted T cells, or PBMCs.

V dropped 6 bases and J dropped 6; count of bases not matched to a gene: 4. The germline V gene encodes CDR1 KGHSH and CDR2 LQKENI. The CDR3 is 12 amino acids. Original handling: Nucleated cell number was recorded as an estimate derived from reference gene primer amplification. Profiled with immunoSEQ multiplex PCR; TCRdb holds only in-frame clones, not every one. V, J and clone size were drawn from that table, and D and trimming were deduced from the DNA. In the table there are roughly 150,000 clones, approximately 91% of which are singletons. This TCR was recovered from a man between 18 and 29 years old with acute or convalescent COVID-19. The source material was peripheral blood. This chain joins TRBV18 and TRBJ2-7, with 8 bases aligning to TRBD1. The CDR3 coding sequence is TGTGCCAGCTCCCCCGGACAGGGCGAGCAGTACTTC. This encodes CASSPGQGEQYF.